This entry concerns a single T cell receptor (beta chain). The antigen is undetermined. CDR1 MNHNY and CDR2 SVGAGI come from the germline V gene (reference sequence). V lost 4 bases, J lost 5 bases, and 11 bases lay in between. The CDR3 has 13 amino acids. Primers included in the PCR were 60 Vbeta and 13 Jbeta primers. Data came from immunoSEQ multiplex PCR; TCRdb stores just in-frame clones and leaves some out. The repertoire includes around 100,000 clones, about 61% of them detected once, and over 2% sits in the top ten. This sample was included in a study of cytomegalovirus exposure and HLA in healthy donors. Findings and limits, study-wide: A later analysis reportedly found fewer N-insertions in an Asian-associated ancestry cluster than the roughly 670-donor mean. From TCR beta sequences, most subjects' HLA-A and HLA-B alleles were reportedly predicted accurately.

This TCR was recovered from a woman in her 30s in good health and CMV-seronegative. This chain links TRBV6-6 with TRBJ1-1; maybe TRBD1 (6 bases). Specimen: PBMCs. In nucleotides, the CDR3 is TGTGCCAGCAGTTGGGAACAGGGAACTGAAGCTTTCTTT. It yields the protein CASSWEQGTEAFF.